One and the same sample provided the 15 T cell receptor delta chains below, sequenced in a study of γδ T cells in repeated Plasmodium falciparum infection. TCRdb re-called clones from the multiplex PCR reads via CATT. The sample consists of approximately 60,000 delta-chain clones, around 1.7% of them appearing once. Gammadelta T cells were flow-sorted from PBMC into Vgamma9/Vdelta2+ and Vdelta2-negative populations for bulk analysis. The sample was gamma-delta T cells from blood. The receptors come from a pool of human donors (malaria-infected and uninfected, not separated).

This clone came up many times. The TCRdb record carries a much larger clone's protein, which differs from this DNA's translation at residue 6; a read error is the likely cause, and the protein listed here is the DNA translation. This chain uses TRDV1 with TRDJ1; D is ambiguous. The CDR3 runs 18 residues. Per the germline V gene, CDR1 is TSWWSYY and CDR2 is QGS. V shed 5 bases and J shed 1 base, with 23 bases lying between them. CDR3 region: CALGFASVHTYITDKLIF. The CDR3 DNA is TGTGCTCTTGGGTTCGCCTCCGTACATACTTATATCACCGATAAACTCATCTTT.

This clone has ten or more counts. At the DNA level, this CDR3 is encoded by other sequences in the same sample as well. The rearrangement uses TRDV3 and TRDJ1; possible D gene TRDD3, 7 bases. Trimming removed 3 bases at V and 4 bases at J, with 33 bases between. Germline V gives CDR1 TVYSNPD, CDR2 GDNSRS (reference sequence). The CDR3 contains 19 residues. The CDR3 DNA is TGTGCCTTGCCCCCCCTCCTACGAGGCTGGGGGCTATCCCTCGATAAACTCATCTTT. It codes for CALPPLLRGWGLSLDKLIF.

This clone was counted at least ten times. The protein in TCRdb stems from a much larger clone and differs at residue 5 from this DNA's translation, likely a read error; here the protein is translated from the DNA. The chain carries TRDV2 and TRDJ1; 9 bases agree with TRDD2. In germline, CDR1 is GEAIGNYY, CDR2 EKD. V dropped 3 bases and J dropped 2; count of bases not matched to a gene: 3. This CDR3 region has 14 residues. Written as DNA, the CDR3 is TGTGCCTGTGACCCCCTTCCTACTACCGATAAACTCATCTTT. Translated, it gives CACDPLPTTDKLIF.

This clone was recorded a few times. The protein held in TCRdb is that of a much larger clone and does not match this DNA's translation at residue 9, likely because of a read error; the protein shown is translated from the DNA. J is TRDJ1 and V is TRDV1, with 12 nucleotides matching TRDD3. The V gene's germline CDR1 is TSWWSYY and CDR2 QGS. CDR3 length: 21 residues. V was pared by 2 bases and J by 3 bases, with 19 bases of the junction left unmatched. The CDR3 region has the DNA TGTGCTCTTGGGGAATTGCCCTCTACCTACCTTTACTGGGGGATACCCGATAAACTCATCTTT. Translation gives CALGELPSTYLYWGIPDKLIF.

This clone was observed many times. A single base is all that separates this from a far larger clone, so a read error is likely. This CDR3 is also generated by other DNA sequences in the sample. The rearrangement joins TRDV1 to TRDJ1; 13 nucleotides line up with TRDD3. The CDR3 extends over 21 amino acids. V lost 4 bases to trimming and J lost 3 bases; unmatched junction nucleotides: 20. CDR1 and CDR2 from the germline V gene are TSWWSYY and QGS. The CDR3 nucleotides read TGTGCTCTTGGGGGTCCGTTCCCTCCCAGTACTGGGGGATACGCGCCCGATAAACTCATCTTT. This sequence encodes CALGGPFPPSTGGYAPDKLIF.

This clone is deemed medium-sized. Other DNA variants within this sample encode the same CDR3. The rearrangement uses TRDV1 and TRDJ1, with 9 bases that match TRDD3. This CDR3 region has 20 residues. The germline V gene has CDR1 TSWWSYY and CDR2 QGS. V dropped 2 bases and J dropped 3; count of bases not matched to a gene: 19. The CDR3 protein is CALGEGRFRLGDHIPDKLIF. The CDR3 DNA follows: TGTGCTCTTGGGGAAGGTAGATTTCGGCTGGGGGATCACATCCCCGATAAACTCATCTTT.

This clone has more than one count but fewer than ten. TCRdb's protein for this DNA is that of a much larger clone and differs from the translation at residue 3, likely a read error; the protein shown is the DNA translation. The CDR3, as DNA: TGTGCTCCTGGGGAAGAGGAAGGTTACCACTGGGGGATACGGTTCTCCTGGGACACCCGACAGATGTTTTTC. Protein product: CAPGEEEGYHWGIRFSWDTRQMFF. This chain connects TRDV1 to TRDJ3; 13 bases are shared with TRDD3. The CDR3 spans 24 residues. Germline CDR1 is TSWWSYY and CDR2 is QGS.

This clone occurred many times. TCRdb lists the protein of a much larger clone for this DNA, which differs at residue 4, so this is likely a read error; the protein given here is translated from the DNA itself. This chain uses TRDV2 with TRDJ3, with TRDD3 matching 8 bases. Germline loops: CDR1 GEAIGNYY, CDR2 EKD. The CDR3 is 17 residues long. CDR3 amino acids: CACGTWGSSWDTRQMFF. For the CDR3, the DNA is TGTGCCTGTGGCACCTGGGGGAGCTCCTGGGACACCCGACAGATGTTTTTC.

This clone is judged large. At one boundary the junction diverges from the germline segment, which might be a read error. Different DNA sequences within this sample yield the same CDR3. DNA for the CDR3: TGTGCTCTTGTGGAATGGGGATCGGATCCCGTGTACACCGATAAACTCATCTTT. This translates into CALVEWGSDPVYTDKLIF. This chain uses TRDV1 with TRDJ1, with a possible D match to TRDD3 (6 bases). Germline-derived CDR1 and CDR2 are TSWWSYY and QGS. The CDR3 consists of 18 residues.

On this clone itself: TCRdb lists the protein of a much larger clone for this DNA, which differs at residue 5, so this is likely a read error; the protein given here is translated from the DNA itself. The chain links TRDV1 to TRDJ1, with D perhaps matching TRDD2 (6 bases). TCRdb gives no J gene; it was assigned here by matching the DNA to germline. CDR1 is TSWWSYY, CDR2 QGS, per germline. The V and J ends lost 4 bases and 10 bases respectively, with 34 bases between them. The CDR3 covers 19 residues. Here the CDR3 DNA reads TGTGCTCTTGGGGGACTTCCTCCCTCCCTCATGCTTCCCGAGAGGGGACTCATCTTT. Protein product: CALGGLPPSLMLPERGLIF.

In its sample, this clone was seen many times. This likely reflects a read error, since a far larger clone is one base away. Other DNA sequences of this sample code for an identical CDR3. This chain joins TRDV1 and TRDJ1, with D tentatively TRDD2 (6 bases). Germline V gives CDR1 TSWWSYY, CDR2 QGS. The length of the CDR3 is 18 residues. The CDR3: CALGEVGGIPSYTDKLIF. The CDR3 nucleotides read TGTGCTCTTGGGGAAGTGGGAGGGATCCCATCCTACACCGACAAACTCATCTTT.

This clone was counted a few times. TCRdb records a much larger clone's protein for this DNA, with a difference at residue 8 that likely arises from a read error; the protein given is the translation of the DNA. The chain is built from TRDV2 and TRDJ1; perhaps TRDD3 as D (6 bases). Germline values: CDR1 GEAIGNYY, CDR2 EKD. This CDR3 comprises 20 residues. Trimming took 0 bases from V and 0 from J, leaving 25 bases between them. CDR3 amino acids: CACDTVRPTWGSPYTDKLIF. The DNA for the CDR3 is TGTGCCTGTGACACCGTAAGGCCTACTTGGGGATCCCCCTACACCGATAAACTCATCTTT.

Concerning this clone: The protein in TCRdb stems from a much larger clone and differs at residue 14 from this DNA's translation, likely a read error; here the protein is translated from the DNA. The genes are TRDV2 and TRDJ1; no firm D call. TCRdb offers no J gene call, so here the DNA was matched to germline to obtain one. The CDR3 loop spans 19 amino acids. V shed 0 bases and J shed 3 bases, with 25 bases lying between them. Germline V gene data show CDR1 as GEAIGNYY and CDR2 as EKD. The CDR3 region has the DNA TGTGCCTGTGACACCGTACTCGCGGGCCCTATCGGAAGCGCCGATAAACTCATCTTT. Amino acid sequence: CACDTVLAGPIGSADKLIF.

This clone was counted ten times or more. A read error likely explains why the TCRdb protein, taken from a much larger clone, differs from this DNA's translation at residue 14; the protein shown is translated from the DNA. The chain uses TRDV1 and TRDJ1, with TRDD3 matching 8 bases. No J gene is reported in TCRdb; it was inferred here by comparing the DNA with germline. V gave up 0 bases and J gave up 0 bases; unmatched junction bases: 21. Germline V gene data show CDR1 as TSWWSYY and CDR2 as QGS. This CDR3 region has 22 residues. CDR3 amino acids: CALGELVGFTNGGSSYTDKLIF. DNA for the CDR3: TGTGCTCTTGGGGAACTCGTAGGGTTTACGAATGGGGGATCTTCCTACACCGATAAACTCATCTTT.

To note about this clone: The protein TCRdb lists belongs to a much larger clone and differs from this DNA's translation at residue 12, which points to a read error; the protein shown is made from the DNA. CDR3 sequence reads: CALSGYWGDTTLYADKLIF. The DNA for the CDR3 is TGTGCCCTTAGTGGGTACTGGGGGGATACCACGCTCTACGCCGATAAACTCATCTTT. V is TRDV3 and J is TRDJ1, with TRDD3 matching over 9 bases. The CDR3 length is 19 residues. The germline V gene has CDR1 TVYSNPD and CDR2 GDNSRS (reference sequence).